Each of the 12 T cell receptor beta chains below was sequenced from the same sample in a study of patients and donors after allogeneic stem cell transplantation. MiXCR, applied by TCRdb to the RT-PCR reads, yields one record per CDR3 protein. The sample has 920,000 or so distinct CDR3 sequences; more than 15% are singletons. The sequenced sample consisted of blood, either unsorted or a sorted T cell fraction (not recorded which). The receptors shown here come from a human donor who was either an allogeneic HSCT recipient or a stem cell or donor lymphocyte infusion donor (not recorded which). It is not recorded whose cells these are; they may come from a transplant donor.

The chain has TRBV5-6 and TRBJ2-3, with D hard to call. This CDR3 contains 15 residues. The germline V gene encodes CDR1 SGHDT and CDR2 YYEEEE. Trimming stripped 1 base from V and 6 bases from J, with 15 bases between. CDR3 region: CASSLIGVTLDTQYF. The CDR3 DNA reads as TGTGCCAGCAGCTTGATTGGGGTCACGCTTGATACGCAGTATTTT.

V usage is TRBV11-3 and J usage is TRBJ1-2; TRBD1 aligns across 7 bases. The germline gives CDR1 SGHNT, CDR2 YENEEA. Losses at the gene ends were 3 bases for V and 4 bases for J; bases not matched to a gene: 5. The length of the CDR3 is 14 residues. CDR3 amino acids: CASSFSGQTYGYTF. In DNA form, the CDR3 reads TGTGCCAGCAGCTTCTCGGGACAGACCTATGGCTACACCTTC.

This sequence joins TRBV20-1 and TRBJ1-2; TRBD1 matches at 9 bases. The CDR3 is 18 residues long. Germline V gene sequence: CDR1 DFQATT, CDR2 SNEGSKA (reference sequence). V trimming: 3 bases; J trimming: 4 bases; junction bases outside the gene matches: 18. The CDR3 DNA reads TGCAGTGCTAGGTGGTCGGCAACACAGACAGGGGGATCCTATGGCTACACCTTC. It translates to CSARWSATQTGGSYGYTF.

The genes are TRBV6-5 and TRBJ2-5; 9 nucleotides agree with TRBD1. CDR1 and CDR2 (germline): MNHEY, SVGAGI. The CDR3 contains 15 residues. J gave up 3 bases and V 3 bases, and 5 bases lay outside the gene matches. This CDR3 reads CASSYWTGAEETQYF. In DNA, the CDR3 is TGTGCCAGCAGTTATTGGACAGGGGCGGAAGAGACCCAGTACTTC.

V and J are TRBV3-1 and TRBJ2-6; D perhaps matches TRBD2 (6 bases). The CDR3 is 17 amino acids. Germline values: CDR1 LGHDT, CDR2 YNNKEL (reference sequence). Trimming stripped 4 bases from V and 8 bases from J, with 21 bases between. This CDR3 is CASSLLLDQGGTNVLTF. The DNA of the CDR3 is TGTGCCAGCAGCCTCCTTTTGGATCAGGGAGGCACCAACGTCCTGACTTTC.

The DNA of the CDR3 is TGTGCCACCAGTGTCTCCGGGAACTCCTACGAGCAGTACTTC. It translates to CATSVSGNSYEQYF. V gene TRBV24-1 combines with J gene TRBJ2-7, with D possibly being TRBD2 (5 bases). The CDR3 contains 14 residues. CDR1 and CDR2 from the germline V gene are KGHDR and SFDVKD. The ends were cut back, 5 bases at V and 0 bases at J, with 10 bases in the middle.

The chain combines TRBV6-5 with TRBJ1-3; no clear D. The germline gives CDR1 MNHEY, CDR2 SVGAGI. V was cut by 0 bases and J by 2 bases, with 14 bases left in between. CDR3 size: 17 residues. Here the CDR3 reads CASSYSTGVKAGNTIYF. Written as DNA, the CDR3 is TGTGCCAGCAGTTACTCGACGGGAGTAAAGGCTGGAAACACCATATATTTT.

The CDR3 here is CASSPGGTPVITEAFF. The CDR3 DNA follows: TGTGCCAGCAGCCCTGGGGGGACACCAGTAATCACTGAAGCTTTCTTT. V is TRBV7-9 and J is TRBJ1-1; possibly TRBD1 for D (6 bases). In germline, CDR1 is SEHNR, CDR2 FQNEAQ (reference sequence). The germline V and J ends were trimmed by 5 bases and 4 bases, with 20 bases remaining between them. CDR3 length: 16 amino acids.

This clonotype was seen only once. The chain is built from TRBV14 and TRBJ2-3; possible D gene TRBD1, 5 bases. In germline, CDR1 is SGHDN, CDR2 FVKESK. The CDR3 is made up of 12 amino acids. Trimming took 4 bases from V and 10 from J, leaving 12 bases between them. CDR3 region: CASSPGRAAQYF. The CDR3 nucleotides read TGTGCCAGCAGCCCGGGCAGGGCTGCGCAGTATTTT.

The V gene is TRBV5-6, the J gene TRBJ1-3, with no clear D. The germline V gene encodes CDR1 SGHDT and CDR2 YYEEEE. Trimming stripped 2 bases from V and 0 bases from J, with 6 bases between. The CDR3 runs to 14 residues. The CDR3 loop reads CASSLAASGNTIYF. The DNA of the CDR3 is TGTGCCAGCAGCTTAGCCGCCTCTGGAAACACCATATATTTT.

This clonotype was seen repeatedly, ten times or more. This CDR3 reads CASSLSGETGNTIYF. In nucleotides, the CDR3 is TGCGCCAGCAGCTTGTCGGGGGAGACTGGAAACACCATATATTTT. The rearrangement joins TRBV5-1 to TRBJ1-3; D is possibly TRBD1 (5 bases). The CDR3 totals 15 residues. CDR1 SGHRS and CDR2 YFSETQ come from the germline V gene. V gave up 1 base and J gave up 2 bases, with 10 bases separating them. Looking up the rest from reference TRBV5-1 and TRBJ1-3 gives the full variable domain: KAGVTQTPRYLIKTRGQQVTLSCSPISGHRSVSWYQQTPGQGLQFLFEYFSETQRNKGNFPGRFSGRQFSNSRSEMNVSTLELGDSALYLCASSLSGETGNTIYFGEGSWLTVV.

The chain combines TRBV5-1 with TRBJ2-1; D might be TRBD2 (6 bases). V was clipped by 2 bases and J by 8 bases, with 14 bases between them. Germline V gene sequence: CDR1 SGHRS, CDR2 YFSETQ. The CDR3 is made up of 14 amino acids. The DNA for the CDR3 is TGCGCCAGCAGCTTAGCGGGTGGGCCCGATGAGCAGTTCTTC. It yields the protein CASSLAGGPDEQFF.